The 3 T cell receptor beta chains presented below share a single source sample, sequenced in a study of blood T cell repertoires in COVID-19. This table comes from immunoSEQ multiplex PCR, and its TCRdb copy is limited to in-frame clones, with some not included. This repertoire shows 200,000 to 300,000 clones, approximately 86% found once; its top ten account for just under 6.5%. Input material: peripheral blood. The receptors were sampled from a woman aged 60 to 75 with active or convalescent COVID-19.

This chain connects TRBV4-1 to TRBJ1-1; no clear D. Per germline, CDR1 MGHRA and CDR2 YSYEKL. The germline V and J ends were trimmed by 1 base and 4 bases, with 16 bases remaining between them. The CDR3 extends over 16 amino acids. CDR3: CASSQVLQYYGTEAFF. As DNA, the CDR3 is TGCGCCAGCAGCCAAGTATTACAGTATTACGGCACTGAAGCTTTCTTT.

The chain links TRBV12-3 or TRBV12-4 to TRBJ2-1; D is perhaps TRBD1 (6 bases). Trimming removed 6 bases at V and 7 bases at J, with 13 bases between. CDR3 size: 13 residues. CDR3 sequence: CASRDGQLNEQFF. Written as DNA, the CDR3 is TGTGCCAGCAGGGATGGACAGCTGAATGAGCAGTTCTTC.

The chain joins TRBV9 to TRBJ1-2; 10 nucleotides agree with TRBD1. This CDR3 is built from 15 residues. Germline V gene data show CDR1 as SGDLS and CDR2 as YYNGEE. Germline trimming cut 3 bases from V and 1 base from J; bases unmatched to any gene: 3. The CDR3 loop reads CASSAGTGVNYGYTF. DNA of the CDR3: TGTGCCAGCAGCGCGGGGACAGGGGTTAACTATGGCTACACCTTC.